This T cell receptor beta chain was recovered during a study of T cell responses to AZD1222 COVID-19 vaccine. Produced via immunoSEQ multiplex PCR; TCRdb's table is partial and in-frame only. The sample lists 150,000 to 180,000 clones; about 87% were seen once. Trimming removed 1 base at V and 4 bases at J, with 20 bases between. Germline V gene sequence: CDR1 MGHRA, CDR2 YSYEKL. This CDR3 is built from 18 residues. The sequencing used peripheral blood, collected on day 0 of AZD1222 vaccination. This clonotype was obtained from an adult in good health. The V gene is TRBV4-1, the J gene TRBJ1-3, with a tentative D call TRBD1 (5 bases). The CDR3 nucleotides are TGCGCCAGCAGCCAAGGGGGGACGGGGCTGCACTCCGGAAACACCATATATTTT. Its protein is CASSQGGTGLHSGNTIYF.